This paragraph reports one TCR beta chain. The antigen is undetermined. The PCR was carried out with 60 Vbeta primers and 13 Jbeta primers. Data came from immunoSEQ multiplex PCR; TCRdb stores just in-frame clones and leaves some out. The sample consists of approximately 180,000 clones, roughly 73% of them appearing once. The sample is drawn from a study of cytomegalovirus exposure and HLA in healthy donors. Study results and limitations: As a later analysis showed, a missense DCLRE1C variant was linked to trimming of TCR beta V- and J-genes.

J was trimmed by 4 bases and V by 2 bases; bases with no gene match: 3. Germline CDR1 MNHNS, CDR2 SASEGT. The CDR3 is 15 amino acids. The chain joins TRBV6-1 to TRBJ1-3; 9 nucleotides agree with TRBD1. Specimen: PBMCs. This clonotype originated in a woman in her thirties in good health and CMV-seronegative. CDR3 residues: CASSENRGLGNTIYF. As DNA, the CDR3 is TGTGCCAGCAGTGAAAACAGGGGGCTGGGAAACACCATATATTTT.